This T cell receptor beta chain was identified during a study of PD-1 blockade in classical Hodgkin lymphoma. Regarding the study as a whole: Complete responders' diversity at baseline resembled that of newly diagnosed patients. The study found that TCR diversity rose significantly by C4D1 in CD4+ but not CD8+ cells. Reported baseline diversity: healthy donors highest, relapsed/refractory patients lowest.

This clone appeared a single time. Its antigen is undetermined. All the patients suffered relapse after autologous stem cell transplantation, and brentuximab vedotin exposure differed. Measured with immunoSEQ multiplex PCR; TCRdb has only the in-frame clones, and not every one. The table includes roughly 42,000 clones, approximately 70% detected once. The sequence derives from a human donor with classical Hodgkin lymphoma. Sequencing was performed on peripheral blood mononuclear cells (PBMCs), taken at baseline.

For the CDR3, the DNA is TGTGCCAGCAGCAAAGGCTCGTCAGGGCGGGAAGACAATGAGCAGTTCTTC. It yields the protein CASSKGSSGREDNEQFF. This chain connects TRBV21-1 to TRBJ2-1; the table's D call, TRBD2, was not checked against the DNA. TRBV21-1 is noted as a pseudogene. The CDR3 has 17 residues.